This T cell receptor (beta chain) was found in a study of blood T cell repertoires in COVID-19. The V segment lost 5 bases and the J segment 4 bases; nucleotides outside the gene matches: 0. Germline values: CDR1 MNHEY, CDR2 SVGEGT. The CDR3 contains 12 residues. Clones were read by immunoSEQ multiplex PCR, and TCRdb kept only the in-frame ones, dropping some. Of over 450,000 clones listed, 85% to 90% are singletons. The sample was peripheral blood. V is TRBV6-2 or TRBV6-3 and J is TRBJ2-3; 7 nucleotides match TRBD1. This clonotype was obtained from a woman aged 45-59 years with COVID-19, enrolled during active disease. For the CDR3, the DNA is TGTGCCAGCAGTCAGGGGGCAGATACGCAGTATTTT. Its translation: CASSQGADTQYF.